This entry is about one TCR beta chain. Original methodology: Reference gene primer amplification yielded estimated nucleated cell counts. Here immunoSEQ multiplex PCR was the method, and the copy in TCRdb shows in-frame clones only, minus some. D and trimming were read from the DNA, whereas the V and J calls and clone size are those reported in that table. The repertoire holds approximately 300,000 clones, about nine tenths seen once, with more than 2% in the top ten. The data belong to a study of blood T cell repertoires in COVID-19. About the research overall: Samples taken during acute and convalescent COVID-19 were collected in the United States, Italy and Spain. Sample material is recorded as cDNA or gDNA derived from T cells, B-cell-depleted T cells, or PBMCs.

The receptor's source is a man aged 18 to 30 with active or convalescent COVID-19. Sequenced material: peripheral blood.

For the CDR3, the DNA is TGCGCCAGCAGCTTGGGGGTCGTGGCTAGCGGACCAGATACGCAGTATTTT. It codes for CASSLGVVASGPDTQYF. The gene calls are TRBV5-1 and TRBJ2-3; 7 nucleotides agree with TRBD2. Germline lookup yields CDR1 SGHRS and CDR2 YFSETQ. Unmatched junction bases numbered 11, after V lost 0 bases and J lost 4 bases. The CDR3 has 17 residues.